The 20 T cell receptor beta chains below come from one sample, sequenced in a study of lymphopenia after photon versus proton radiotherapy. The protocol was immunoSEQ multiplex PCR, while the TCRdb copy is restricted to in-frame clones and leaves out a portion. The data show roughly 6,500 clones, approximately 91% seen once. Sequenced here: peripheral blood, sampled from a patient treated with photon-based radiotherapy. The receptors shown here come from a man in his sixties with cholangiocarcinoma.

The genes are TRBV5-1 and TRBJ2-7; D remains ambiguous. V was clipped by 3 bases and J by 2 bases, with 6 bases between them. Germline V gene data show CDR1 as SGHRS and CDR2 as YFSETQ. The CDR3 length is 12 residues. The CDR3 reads CASSSTTYEQYF. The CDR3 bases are TGCGCCAGCAGCTCCACAACCTACGAGCAGTACTTC.

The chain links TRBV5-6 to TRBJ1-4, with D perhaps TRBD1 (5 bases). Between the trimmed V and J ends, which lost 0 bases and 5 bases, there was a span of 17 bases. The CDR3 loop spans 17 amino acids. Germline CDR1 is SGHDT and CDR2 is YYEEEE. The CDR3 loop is CASSLAGVVTENEKLFF. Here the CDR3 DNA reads TGTGCCAGCAGCTTGGCTGGGGTCGTGACAGAAAATGAAAAACTGTTTTTT.

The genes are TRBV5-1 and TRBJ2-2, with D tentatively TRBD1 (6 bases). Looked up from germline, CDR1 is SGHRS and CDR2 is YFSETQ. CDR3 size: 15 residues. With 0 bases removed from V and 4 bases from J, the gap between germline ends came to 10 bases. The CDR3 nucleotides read TGCGCCAGCAGCTTGGAACAGGGTGGCACCGGGGAGCTGTTTTTT. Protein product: CASSLEQGGTGELFF.

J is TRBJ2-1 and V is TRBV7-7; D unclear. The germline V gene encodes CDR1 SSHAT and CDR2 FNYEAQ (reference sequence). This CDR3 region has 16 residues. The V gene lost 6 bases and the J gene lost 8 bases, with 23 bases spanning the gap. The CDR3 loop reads CASSPSDVSRLDEQFF. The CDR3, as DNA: TGTGCCAGCAGTCCTTCCGATGTATCCCGATTGGATGAGCAGTTCTTC. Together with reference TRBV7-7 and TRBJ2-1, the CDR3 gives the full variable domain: GAGVSQSPRYKVTKRGQDVTLRCDPISSHATLYWYQQALGQGPEFLTYFNYEAQPDKSGLPSDRFSAERPEGSISTLTIQRTEQRDSAMYRCASSPSDVSRLDEQFFGPGTRLTVL.

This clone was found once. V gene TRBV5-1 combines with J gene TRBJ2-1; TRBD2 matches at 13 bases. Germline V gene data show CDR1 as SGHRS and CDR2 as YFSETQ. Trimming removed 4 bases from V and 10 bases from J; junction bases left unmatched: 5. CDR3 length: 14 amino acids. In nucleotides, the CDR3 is TGCGCCAGCAGCACGGGACTAGCGGGAAACGAGCAGTTCTTC. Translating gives CASSTGLAGNEQFF.

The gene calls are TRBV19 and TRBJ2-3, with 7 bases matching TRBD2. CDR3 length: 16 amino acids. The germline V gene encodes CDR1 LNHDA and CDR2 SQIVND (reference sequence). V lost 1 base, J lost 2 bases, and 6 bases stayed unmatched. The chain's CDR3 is CASSIAGSGFTDTQYF. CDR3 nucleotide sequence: TGTGCCAGTAGTATAGCGGGTAGCGGGTTCACAGATACGCAGTATTTT.

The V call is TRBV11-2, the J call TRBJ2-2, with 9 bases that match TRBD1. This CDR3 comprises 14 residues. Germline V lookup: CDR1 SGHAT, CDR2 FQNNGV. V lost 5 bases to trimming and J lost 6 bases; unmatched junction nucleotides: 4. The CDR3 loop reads CASSLRTGAGELFF. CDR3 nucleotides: TGTGCCAGCAGCCTCAGGACAGGGGCCGGGGAGCTGTTTTTT.

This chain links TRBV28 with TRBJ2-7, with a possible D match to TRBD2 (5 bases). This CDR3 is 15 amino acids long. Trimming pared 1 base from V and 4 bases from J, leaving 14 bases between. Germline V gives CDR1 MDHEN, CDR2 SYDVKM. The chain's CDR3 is CASSLLASPTYEQYF. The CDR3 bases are TGTGCCAGCAGTTTATTAGCGAGCCCCACGTACGAGCAGTACTTC.

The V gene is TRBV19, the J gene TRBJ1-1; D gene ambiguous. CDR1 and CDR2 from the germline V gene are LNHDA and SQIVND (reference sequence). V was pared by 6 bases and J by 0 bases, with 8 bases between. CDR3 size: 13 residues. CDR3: CASRTGLNTEAFF. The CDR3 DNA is TGTGCCAGTAGAACGGGTTTGAACACTGAAGCTTTCTTT.

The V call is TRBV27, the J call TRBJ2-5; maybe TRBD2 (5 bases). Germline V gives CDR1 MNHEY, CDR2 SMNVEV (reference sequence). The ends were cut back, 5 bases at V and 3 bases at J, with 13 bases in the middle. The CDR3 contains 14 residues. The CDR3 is CASSAYREEETQYF. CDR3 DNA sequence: TGTGCCAGCAGTGCTTACCGGGAAGAAGAGACCCAGTACTTC.

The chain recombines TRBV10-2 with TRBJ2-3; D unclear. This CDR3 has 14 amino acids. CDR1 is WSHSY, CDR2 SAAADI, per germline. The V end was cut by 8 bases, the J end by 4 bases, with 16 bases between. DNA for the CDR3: TGCGCCAGCTCTCTCTCTTACGCTGCAGATACGCAGTATTTT. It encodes CASSLSYAADTQYF.

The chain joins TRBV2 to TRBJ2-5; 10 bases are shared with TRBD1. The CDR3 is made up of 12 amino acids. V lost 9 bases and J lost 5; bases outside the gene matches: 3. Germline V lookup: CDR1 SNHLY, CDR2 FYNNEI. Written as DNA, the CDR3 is TGTGCCAGGGACAGGGGGGACGAGACCCAGTACTTC. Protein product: CARDRGDETQYF.

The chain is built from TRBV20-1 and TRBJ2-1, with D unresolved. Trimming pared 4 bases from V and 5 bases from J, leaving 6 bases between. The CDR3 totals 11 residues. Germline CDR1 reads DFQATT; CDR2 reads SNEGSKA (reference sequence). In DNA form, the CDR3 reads TGCAGTGCTACTCTAAACAATGAGCAGTTCTTC. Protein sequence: CSATLNNEQFF.

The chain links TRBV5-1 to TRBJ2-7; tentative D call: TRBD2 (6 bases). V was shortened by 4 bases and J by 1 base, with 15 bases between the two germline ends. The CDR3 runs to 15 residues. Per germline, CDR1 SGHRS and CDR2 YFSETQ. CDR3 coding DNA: TGCGCCAGCAGCACGGGGGACTTCCCGTCCTACGAGCAGTACTTC. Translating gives CASSTGDFPSYEQYF.

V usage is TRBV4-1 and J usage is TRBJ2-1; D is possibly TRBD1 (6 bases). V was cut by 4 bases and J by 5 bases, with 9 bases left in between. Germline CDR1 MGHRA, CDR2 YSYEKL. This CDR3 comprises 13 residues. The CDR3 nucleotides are TGCGCCAGCAGCCTAACAGGGAACAATGAGCAGTTCTTC. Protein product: CASSLTGNNEQFF.

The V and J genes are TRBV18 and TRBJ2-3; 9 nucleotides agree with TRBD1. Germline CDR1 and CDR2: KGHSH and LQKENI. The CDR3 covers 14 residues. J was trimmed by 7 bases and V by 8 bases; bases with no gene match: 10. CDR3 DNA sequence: TGTGCCAGCGCCCCGGGACAGGGATTTAATACGCAGTATTTT. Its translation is CASAPGQGFNTQYF.

In nucleotides, the CDR3 is TGTGCCAGCAGCCAAAGAATGGGACAGGGTACAGATACGCAGTATTTT. This sequence encodes CASSQRMGQGTDTQYF. The rearrangement links TRBV14 to TRBJ2-3; 9 bases fit TRBD1. The CDR3 totals 16 residues. V was pared by 2 bases and J by 3 bases, with 6 bases of the junction left unmatched. Germline CDR1 and CDR2: SGHDN and FVKESK.

The CDR3 here is CASRINNLGSYNEQFF. The CDR3 DNA reads as TGTGCCAGTAGGATTAATAATCTTGGGTCTTACAATGAGCAGTTCTTC. This chain uses TRBV19 with TRBJ2-1, with D hard to call. Trimming removed 6 bases at V and 4 bases at J, with 19 bases between. Germline V CDR1 and CDR2: LNHDA, SQIVND (reference sequence). The CDR3 covers 16 residues. The full variable domain, completed using reference TRBV19 and TRBJ2-1, is DGGITQSPKYLFRKEGQNVTLSCEQNLNHDAMYWYRQDPGQGLRLIYYSQIVNDFQKGDIAEGYSVSREKKESFPLTVTSAQKNPTAFYLCASRINNLGSYNEQFFGPGTRLTVL.

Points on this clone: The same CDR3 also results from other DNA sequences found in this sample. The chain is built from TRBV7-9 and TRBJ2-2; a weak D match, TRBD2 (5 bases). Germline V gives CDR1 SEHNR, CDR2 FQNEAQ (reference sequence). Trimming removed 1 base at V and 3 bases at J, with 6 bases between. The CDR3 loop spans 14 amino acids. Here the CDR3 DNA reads TGTGCCAGCAGCTTAGGGCGGGACACCGGGGAGCTGTTTTTT. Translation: CASSLGRDTGELFF. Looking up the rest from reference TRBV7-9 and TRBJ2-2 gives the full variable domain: DTGVSQNPRHKITKRGQNVTFRCDPISEHNRLYWYRQTLGQGPEFLTYFQNEAQLEKSRLLSDRFSAERPKGSFSTLEIQRTEQGDSAMYLCASSLGRDTGELFFGEGSRLTVL.

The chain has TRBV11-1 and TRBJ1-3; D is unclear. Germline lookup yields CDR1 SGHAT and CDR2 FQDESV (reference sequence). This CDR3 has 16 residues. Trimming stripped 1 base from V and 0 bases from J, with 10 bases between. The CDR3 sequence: CASSLVAPISGNTIYF. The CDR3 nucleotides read TGTGCCAGCAGCTTAGTAGCCCCTATCTCTGGAAACACCATATATTTT.